This T cell receptor beta chain was identified during a study of monozygotic twins with inflammatory bowel disease. Donors each contributed one blood sample measuring 2 to 3 ml. Germline V gene data show CDR1 as SGHTA and CDR2 as FQGNSA. There are 15 residues in the CDR3. Findings and limits, study-wide: IBD patients shared fewer clonotypes with other individuals than healthy twins, especially patients with disease activity signs.

Comments on this clonotype: What it recognizes is unknown.

Each TCR library consumed 3,000 to 4,500 ng of total RNA. No DNA is given; TCRdb re-called the 5' RACE reads and lists each CDR3 protein once. Found here are more than 300,000 distinct CDR3 sequences; the top ten clones hold approximately 5.4%. Sequences were obtained from blood. The V call is TRBV7-2, the J call TRBJ2-5; with no DNA, the TCRdb D assignment of TRBD1 cannot be verified. The sequence derives from a human donor with ulcerative colitis or Crohn's disease, or a healthy co-twin of an affected twin (not recorded which). CDR3 sequence reads: CASSSRGLNQETQYF.